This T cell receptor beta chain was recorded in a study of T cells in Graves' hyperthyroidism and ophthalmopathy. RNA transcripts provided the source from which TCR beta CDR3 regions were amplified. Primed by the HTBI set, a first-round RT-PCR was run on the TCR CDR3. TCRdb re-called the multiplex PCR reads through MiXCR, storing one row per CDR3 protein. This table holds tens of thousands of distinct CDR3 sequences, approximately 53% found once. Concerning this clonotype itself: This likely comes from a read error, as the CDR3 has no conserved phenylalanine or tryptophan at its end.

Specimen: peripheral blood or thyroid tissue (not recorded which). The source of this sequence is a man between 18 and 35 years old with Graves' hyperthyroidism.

The CDR3 region is CASSAVDTQYL. In nucleotides, the CDR3 is TGTGCCAGCAGCGCGGTCGATACGCAGTATCTT. J is TRBJ2-3 and V is TRBV9, with D hard to call. V was cut by 3 bases and J by 6 bases, with 5 bases left in between. Germline loops: CDR1 SGDLS, CDR2 YYNGEE. The CDR3 sequence is 11 residues long.